This TCR beta chain was sequenced for a study of CD8+ T cells in alopecia areata. The study, taken as a whole, reports: Many expanded lesional clones persisted during tofacitinib (in both scalp and blood). Affected scalp, especially in alopecia totalis/universalis, had a higher clonality than normal scalp did. Scalp specimens additionally yield sequences from normal skin's resident alphabeta T cells.

The CDR3 sequence is 17 residues long. V was trimmed by 0 bases and J by 2 bases, leaving 14 bases between them. Germline values: CDR1 MNHEY, CDR2 SMNVEV (reference sequence). RNA was isolated and reverse transcribed to cDNA, the sequencing template. The data were produced by immunoSEQ multiplex PCR, yet TCRdb's version contains in-frame clones alone and is incomplete. Seen here are 150,000 to 200,000 clones, about three fifths observed once, and the top ten hold 0.9% to 1%. The treatment is: oral pan-JAK inhibitor, 5-10 mg twice daily. Lesional scalp tissue (obtained by punch biopsy) and peripheral blood were collected from alopecia areata patients. As for this clone: What it binds is not known.

The receptor was isolated from a human donor with alopecia areata. This sequence joins TRBV27 and TRBJ1-5; no firm D call. The sequences come from CD4+ T cells sorted from blood, collected at week 4, from a patient treated with tofacitinib. The CDR3 sequence: CASSLSFQPARNQPQHF. In DNA form, the CDR3 reads TGTGCCAGCAGTTTATCGTTCCAGCCTGCACGCAATCAGCCCCAGCATTTT.